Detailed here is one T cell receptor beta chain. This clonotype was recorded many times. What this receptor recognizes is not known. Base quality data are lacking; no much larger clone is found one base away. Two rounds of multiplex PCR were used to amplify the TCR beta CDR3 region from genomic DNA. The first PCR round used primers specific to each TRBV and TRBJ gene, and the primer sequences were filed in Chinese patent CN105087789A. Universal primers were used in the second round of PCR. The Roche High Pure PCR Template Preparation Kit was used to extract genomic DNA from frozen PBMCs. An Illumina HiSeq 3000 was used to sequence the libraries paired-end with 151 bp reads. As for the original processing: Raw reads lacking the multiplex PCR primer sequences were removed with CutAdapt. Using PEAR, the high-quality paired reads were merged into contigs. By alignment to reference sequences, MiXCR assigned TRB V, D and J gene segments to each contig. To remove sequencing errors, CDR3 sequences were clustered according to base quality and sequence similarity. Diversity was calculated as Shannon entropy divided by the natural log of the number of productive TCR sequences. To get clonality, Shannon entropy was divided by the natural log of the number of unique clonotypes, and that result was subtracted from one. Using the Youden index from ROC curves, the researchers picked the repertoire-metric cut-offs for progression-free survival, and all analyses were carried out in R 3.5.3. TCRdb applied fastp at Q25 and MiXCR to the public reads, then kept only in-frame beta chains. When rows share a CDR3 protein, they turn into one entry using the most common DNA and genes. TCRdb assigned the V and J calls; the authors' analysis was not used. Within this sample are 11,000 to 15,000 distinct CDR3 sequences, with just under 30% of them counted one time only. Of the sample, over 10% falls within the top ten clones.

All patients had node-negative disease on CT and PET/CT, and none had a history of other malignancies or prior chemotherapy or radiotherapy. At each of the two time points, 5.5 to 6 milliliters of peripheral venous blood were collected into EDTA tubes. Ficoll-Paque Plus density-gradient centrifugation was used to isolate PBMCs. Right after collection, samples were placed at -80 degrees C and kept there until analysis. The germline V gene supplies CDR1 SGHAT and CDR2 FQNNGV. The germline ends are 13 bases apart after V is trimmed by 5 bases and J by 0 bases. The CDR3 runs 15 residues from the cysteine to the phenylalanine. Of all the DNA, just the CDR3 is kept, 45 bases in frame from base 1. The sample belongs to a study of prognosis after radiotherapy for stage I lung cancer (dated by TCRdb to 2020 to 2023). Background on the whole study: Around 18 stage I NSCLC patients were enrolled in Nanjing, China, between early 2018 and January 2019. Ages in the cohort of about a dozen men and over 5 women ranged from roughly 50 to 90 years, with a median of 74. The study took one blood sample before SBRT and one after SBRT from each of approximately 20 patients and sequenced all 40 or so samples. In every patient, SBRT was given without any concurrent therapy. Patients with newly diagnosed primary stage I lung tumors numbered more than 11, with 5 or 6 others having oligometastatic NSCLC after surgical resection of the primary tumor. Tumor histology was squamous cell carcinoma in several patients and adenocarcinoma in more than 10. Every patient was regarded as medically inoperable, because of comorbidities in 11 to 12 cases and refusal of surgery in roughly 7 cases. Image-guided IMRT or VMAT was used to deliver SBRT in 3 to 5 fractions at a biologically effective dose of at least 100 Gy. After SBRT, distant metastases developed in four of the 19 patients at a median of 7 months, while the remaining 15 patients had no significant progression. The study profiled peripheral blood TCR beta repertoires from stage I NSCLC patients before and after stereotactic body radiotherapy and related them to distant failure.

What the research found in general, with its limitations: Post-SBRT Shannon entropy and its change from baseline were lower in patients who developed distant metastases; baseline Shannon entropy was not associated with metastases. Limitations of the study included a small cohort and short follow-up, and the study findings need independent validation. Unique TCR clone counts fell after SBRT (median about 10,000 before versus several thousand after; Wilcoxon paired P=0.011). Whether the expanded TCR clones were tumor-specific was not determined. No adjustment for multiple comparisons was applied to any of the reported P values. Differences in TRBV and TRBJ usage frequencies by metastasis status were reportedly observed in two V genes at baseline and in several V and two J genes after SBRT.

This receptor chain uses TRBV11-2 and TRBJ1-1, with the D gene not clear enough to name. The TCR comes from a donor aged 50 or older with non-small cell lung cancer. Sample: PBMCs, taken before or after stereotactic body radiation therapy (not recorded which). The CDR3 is CASSPWSSMNTEAFF. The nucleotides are TGTGCCAGCAGCCCCTGGTCGTCAATGAACACTGAAGCTTTCTTT.